These 13 T cell receptor beta chains were sequenced from one sample in a study of cytomegalovirus exposure and HLA in healthy donors. PCR primers comprised 60 Vbeta and 13 Jbeta primers. Assay: immunoSEQ multiplex PCR; the TCRdb copy retains only in-frame clones and omits some. The sample shows 95,000 to 100,000 clones, roughly three quarters of them seen only once. Sample: PBMCs. The receptors here all came from a female donor in good health and CMV-seronegative.

This clone is a singleton in its sample. The genes are TRBV6-5 and TRBJ2-7; a weak D match, TRBD2 (5 bases). Trimming shortened V by 6 bases and J by 2 bases, and 11 bases separated the two germline ends. Germline V gene lookup returns CDR1 MNHEY and CDR2 SVGAGI. This CDR3 has 13 residues. The CDR3 protein is CASRGDSTYEQYF. The CDR3 DNA reads as TGTGCCAGCAGGGGAGACTCGACCTACGAGCAGTACTTC.

The sample holds one count of this clone. The chain joins TRBV6-4 to TRBJ2-3, with 8 bases matching TRBD1. Per the germline V gene, CDR1 is MRHNA and CDR2 is SNTAGT. The CDR3 spans 14 residues. The trim removed 6 bases at V and 9 bases at J, leaving 11 bases unmatched. CDR3 amino acids: CASSPRTGPGTQYF. CDR3 bases: TGTGCCAGCAGCCCTAGGACAGGGCCTGGGACGCAGTATTTT.

This rearrangement joins TRBV18 to TRBJ1-1; 8 bases match TRBD1. The CDR3 runs to 15 residues. Germline-derived CDR1 and CDR2 are KGHSH and LQKENI. The junction had 5 bases not matched to a gene; V was cut back by 4 bases and J by 1 base. The CDR3 is CASSQTGDRNTEAFF. The CDR3 DNA sequence: TGTGCCAGCTCACAGACAGGGGATAGGAACACTGAAGCTTTCTTT.

V and J are TRBV10-3 and TRBJ1-1, with D perhaps matching TRBD1 (5 bases). Germline CDR1 ENHRY, CDR2 SYGVKD. CDR3 length equals 13 residues. The germline V and J ends were trimmed by 3 bases and 5 bases, with 10 bases remaining between them. In nucleotides, the CDR3 is TGTGCCATCAGTGAAGGGCAGGGAACTGAAGCTTTCTTT. Translated: CAISEGQGTEAFF.

The chain joins TRBV25-1 to TRBJ1-5; the match to TRBD1 covers 9 bases. The CDR3 loop spans 15 amino acids. The germline CDR1 and CDR2 sequences are MGHDK and SYGVNS. J gave up 7 bases and V 6 bases, and 10 bases lay outside the gene matches. Written as DNA, the CDR3 is TGTGCCAGCAGCTCCACCGGGACAGGGATCCAGCCCCAGCATTTT. This encodes CASSSTGTGIQPQHF.

The V and J genes are TRBV29-1 and TRBJ2-3, with TRBD2 matching 10 bases. CDR1 is SQVTM and CDR2 is ANQGSEA in the germline V gene. This CDR3 spans 17 amino acids. V gave up 5 bases and J gave up 0 bases; unmatched junction bases: 11. The CDR3 here is CSVRASGSTSSTDTQYF. CDR3 coding DNA: TGCAGCGTTCGGGCTAGCGGGAGTACCTCTAGCACAGATACGCAGTATTTT.

This chain uses TRBV11-3 with TRBJ2-7, with 11 nucleotides matching TRBD2. There are 15 residues in the CDR3. The V and J ends lost 3 bases and 7 bases, in that order; junction bases with no gene match: 8. CDR1 SGHNT and CDR2 YENEEA come from the germline V gene. Written as DNA, the CDR3 is TGTGCCAGCAGCTTGGAAGGGACTAGCGGCACGGAGCAGTACTTC. Translation gives CASSLEGTSGTEQYF.

This chain uses TRBV9 with TRBJ2-5; D possibly corresponds to TRBD2 (5 bases). The V end lost 1 base, the J end lost 2 bases, and 6 bases lay between the germline ends. The germline CDR1 and CDR2 sequences are SGDLS and YYNGEE. This CDR3 region has 13 residues. As DNA, the CDR3 is TGTGCCAGCAGCGTAAGCGGTCAAGAGACCCAGTACTTC. It is translated as CASSVSGQETQYF. The full variable domain, completed using reference TRBV9 and TRBJ2-5, is DSGVTQTPKHLITATGQRVTLRCSPRSGDLSVYWYQQSLDQGLQFLIQYYNGEERAKGNILERFSAQQFPDLHSELNLSSLELGDSALYFCASSVSGQETQYFGPGTRLLVL.

V is TRBV5-1 and J is TRBJ1-5; no firm D call. Germline V gene lookup returns CDR1 SGHRS and CDR2 YFSETQ. Trimming left V 1 base short and J 1 base short, with 6 bases between. The CDR3 extends over 14 amino acids. CDR3 in amino acids: CASSLTGSNQPQHF. DNA of the CDR3: TGCGCCAGCAGCTTGACCGGGAGCAATCAGCCCCAGCATTTT.

The chain uses TRBV11-2 and TRBJ1-1; 7 positions match TRBD1. The CDR3 contains 13 residues. Germline CDR1 reads SGHAT; CDR2 reads FQNNGV. The V segment lost 6 bases and the J segment 6 bases; nucleotides outside the gene matches: 7. CDR3 sequence reads: CASSYRGRAEAFF. For the CDR3, the DNA is TGTGCCAGCAGTTACAGGGGAAGGGCTGAAGCTTTCTTT.

Comment on this clone: Sequence at one end of the junction differs from germline and may be a read error. This sequence joins TRBV2 and TRBJ2-5, with 7 nucleotides matching TRBD1. CDR1 and CDR2 from the germline V gene are SNHLY and FYNNEI. This CDR3 contains 14 residues. For the CDR3, the DNA is TGTGCCAGCAGAGAAGACAGGGACCAAGAGACCCAGTACTTC. This encodes CASREDRDQETQYF.

The CDR3 DNA follows: TGTGCCAGCTCACCAGGACTCGGCTCCTACGAGCAGTACTTC. The encoded protein is CASSPGLGSYEQYF. This chain links TRBV18 with TRBJ2-7; maybe TRBD2 (5 bases). CDR3 length equals 14 residues. From germline, CDR1 is KGHSH and CDR2 LQKENI. V lost 2 bases to trimming and J lost 0 bases, with 8 bases between them.

The chain has TRBV11-1 and TRBJ1-1; a weak D match, TRBD1 (5 bases). This CDR3 contains 15 residues. V was clipped by 0 bases and J by 1 base, with 9 bases between them. Germline V gives CDR1 SGHAT, CDR2 FQDESV (reference sequence). CDR3 in amino acids: CASSLAGTTNTEAFF. CDR3 in DNA: TGTGCCAGCAGCTTAGCCGGGACTACGAACACTGAAGCTTTCTTT.